The clone carrying this TCR beta chain was counted many times. Antigen unknown. Via MiXCR, TCRdb re-called the RACE reads, giving one row per CDR3 protein. This table holds fewer than 500,000 distinct CDR3 sequences, around 4.8% found once. The data were taken from a study of human T cells and chemical hapten exposure. Overall study findings and caveats: Among TCRs, those above 1 in 1000 frequency were unaffected by DPC sensitization.

Indicated time point: patch test 1, 2 weeks after DPC sensitization. Described treatment: therapeutic diphenylcyclopropenone sensitization with weekly scalp DPC. Germline assignment: CDR1 SQVTM and CDR2 ANQGSEA. This CDR3 comprises 14 residues. Between the trimmed V and J ends, which lost 6 bases and 4 bases, there was a span of 15 bases. The origin of this receptor is a woman aged 45 to 65 with alopecia areata. Some clones in this sample may be carry-over from other donors' samples. The sample in question was whole blood, obtained in connection with sensitization to the hapten diphenylcyclopropenone (DPC). The chain is built from TRBV29-1 and TRBJ2-2; a possible D gene is TRBD2 (6 bases). CDR3 loop: CSVGLIAGTGELFF. DNA for the CDR3: TGCAGCGTGGGACTCATCGCTGGCACCGGGGAGCTGTTTTTT.